A single sample is the source of the 27 T cell receptor beta chains below, sequenced in a study of blood T cell repertoires in COVID-19. Assay: immunoSEQ multiplex PCR; the TCRdb copy retains only in-frame clones and omits some. The sample includes 160,000 or so clones, around four fifths of them seen just once. The sequenced sample consisted of peripheral blood. These receptors all stem from a woman aged 80 or over with acute or convalescent COVID-19.

CDR3 region: CASSPRMDTEAFF. In DNA, the CDR3 is TGTGCCAGCAGCCCTAGAATGGACACTGAAGCTTTCTTT. The chain links TRBV3-1 (or the pseudogene TRBV3-2) to TRBJ1-1; no firm D call. The CDR3 consists of 13 residues. V was clipped by 4 bases and J by 3 bases, with 9 bases between them. Germline V CDR1 and CDR2: LGHDT, YNNKEL (reference sequence).

V is TRBV5-1 and J is TRBJ2-3; TRBD2 might be the D (6 bases). This CDR3 comprises 14 residues. V lost 4 bases and J 2 bases, leaving 11 bases between the germline ends. The germline V gene has CDR1 SGHRS and CDR2 YFSETQ. Written as DNA, the CDR3 is TGCGCCAGCAGCATCAGGACTACCACAGATACGCAGTATTTT. It yields the protein CASSIRTTTDTQYF.

The CDR3 loop is CASSLSQGRSYEQYF. The CDR3 DNA reads as TGTGCCAGCAGCTTATCCCAGGGAAGGTCCTACGAGCAGTACTTC. This sequence joins TRBV11-3 and TRBJ2-7; the D gene is possibly TRBD1 (5 bases). Deletions cut 2 bases from V and 1 base from J, with 12 bases between. There are 15 residues in the CDR3. The germline CDR1 and CDR2 sequences are SGHNT and YENEEA. Using reference TRBV11-3 and TRBJ2-7 for the parts outside the CDR3, the full variable domain is EAGVVQSPRYKIIEKKQPVAFWCNPISGHNTLYWYLQNLGQGPELLIRYENEEAVDDSQLPKDRFSAERLKGVDSTLKIQPAELGDSAVYLCASSLSQGRSYEQYFGPGTRLTVT.

This sequence joins TRBV2 and TRBJ1-2; the D gene is possibly TRBD1 (5 bases). This CDR3 is built from 14 residues. The germline V gene has CDR1 SNHLY and CDR2 FYNNEI. V was shortened by 4 bases and J by 6 bases, with 15 bases between the two germline ends. The CDR3 nucleotides read TGTGCCAGCAGTGCGATTGTCAGGGATCATGGCTACACCTTC. Protein product: CASSAIVRDHGYTF.

This chain links TRBV7-9 with TRBJ2-5; 10 nucleotides line up with TRBD1. Germline V gene sequence: CDR1 SEHNR, CDR2 FQNEAQ (reference sequence). CDR3 size: 13 residues. V shed 3 bases and J 5 bases; nucleotides not matched to a gene: 0. CDR3: CASSLDRGETQYF. CDR3 sequence (DNA): TGTGCCAGCAGCTTGGACAGGGGGGAGACCCAGTACTTC.

This chain joins TRBV14 and TRBJ2-3; 12 bases are shared with TRBD2. Trimming took 4 bases from V and 9 from J; bases not matched to a gene: 8. There are 15 residues in the CDR3. Germline lookup yields CDR1 SGHDN and CDR2 FVKESK. The CDR3 reads CASSLLTSGSNTQYF. Here the CDR3 DNA reads TGTGCCAGCAGCCTGCTGACTAGCGGGAGTAACACGCAGTATTTT.

This clone was counted once. The chain combines TRBV28 with TRBJ1-2, with D possibly TRBD1 on 5 matching bases. CDR1 is MDHEN, CDR2 SYDVKM, per germline. V dropped 5 bases and J dropped 8 bases, with 15 bases sitting between them. This CDR3 is built from 13 residues. The CDR3 DNA reads TGTGCCAGCAGTAGTTTATGGGGGGAGGGCTACACCTTC. Protein: CASSSLWGEGYTF.

The rearrangement links TRBV24-1 to TRBJ2-5; 8 nucleotides agree with TRBD2. V was pared by 7 bases and J by 4 bases, with 10 bases of the junction left unmatched. Germline V gene data show CDR1 as KGHDR and CDR2 as SFDVKD. The CDR3 has 15 amino acids. CDR3 amino acids: CATSPSRLAGETQYF. The CDR3 DNA reads as TGTGCCACCAGCCCCTCGAGGCTAGCGGGAGAGACCCAGTACTTC.

The rearrangement uses TRBV19 and TRBJ1-1; perhaps TRBD1 as D (5 bases). This CDR3 has 15 residues. Germline V CDR1 and CDR2: LNHDA, SQIVND (reference sequence). V was clipped by 5 bases and J by 4 bases, with 17 bases between them. The CDR3 DNA follows: TGTGCCAGTAGTCCGACGACAGTACGGGTCACTGAAGCTTTCTTT. This translates into CASSPTTVRVTEAFF.

The chain has TRBV4-2 and TRBJ2-1, with 14 bases identical to TRBD2. This CDR3 is built from 16 residues. Germline values: CDR1 LGHNA, CDR2 YNFKEQ. Germline trimming cut 3 bases from V and 8 bases from J; bases unmatched to any gene: 6. In DNA form, the CDR3 reads TGTGCCAGCAGCCAGGGGACTAGCGGGAGTATCCATGAGCAGTTCTTC. It is translated as CASSQGTSGSIHEQFF.

The J gene is TRBJ2-1, the V gene TRBV9; maybe TRBD2 (5 bases). The CDR3 length is 15 residues. V gave up 0 bases and J gave up 1 base, with 8 bases separating them. CDR1 is SGDLS and CDR2 is YYNGEE in the germline V gene. The CDR3 DNA reads TGTGCCAGCAGCGTAGGTGGCGGGTCCTACAATGAGCAGTTCTTC. Encoded protein: CASSVGGGSYNEQFF.

The genes are TRBV6-4 and TRBJ1-5; TRBD1 matches at 9 bases. The CDR3 sequence is 20 residues long. Trimming took 3 bases from V and 0 from J; bases not matched to a gene: 15. Germline V gene sequence: CDR1 MRHNA, CDR2 SNTAGT. The CDR3 protein is CASSESTRDRVGYSNQPQHF. CDR3 nucleotide sequence: TGTGCCAGCAGTGAGTCAACACGGGACAGGGTGGGGTATAGCAATCAGCCCCAGCATTTT.

V is TRBV6-1 and J is TRBJ1-2; 7 positions agree with TRBD1. Trimming removed 3 bases from V and 3 bases from J; junction bases left unmatched: 22. The CDR3 runs to 20 residues. CDR1 is MNHNS, CDR2 SASEGT, per germline. CDR3 DNA: TGTGCCAGCAGTGAGATCAGGGCTCGGAACAGGGGTCGGGCAGACTATGGCTACACCTTC. This gives the protein CASSEIRARNRGRADYGYTF.

V and J are TRBV3-1 (or the pseudogene TRBV3-2) and TRBJ2-1; 7 nucleotides match TRBD2. There are 15 residues in the CDR3. The V and J ends lost 5 bases and 1 base, in that order; junction bases with no gene match: 5. Germline values: CDR1 LGHDT, CDR2 YNNKEL (reference sequence). CDR3 sequence: CASSYSGLSYNEQFF. DNA for the CDR3: TGTGCCAGCAGCTATAGCGGGTTATCCTACAATGAGCAGTTCTTC.

This sequence joins TRBV3-1 (or the pseudogene TRBV3-2) and TRBJ1-3; no firm D call. With 0 bases removed from V and 0 bases from J, the gap between germline ends came to 12 bases. CDR3 length equals 17 residues. The germline CDR1 and CDR2 sequences are LGHDT and YNNKEL (reference sequence). The CDR3 nucleotides are TGTGCCAGCAGCCAAGATTTTGGAGGGAACTCTGGAAACACCATATATTTT. Residues: CASSQDFGGNSGNTIYF.

V usage is TRBV4-2 and J usage is TRBJ1-6, with 7 nucleotides matching TRBD1. The length of the CDR3 is 13 residues. The V and J ends lost 0 bases and 14 bases, in that order; junction bases with no gene match: 4. The V gene's germline CDR1 is LGHNA and CDR2 YNFKEQ. The CDR3 DNA reads as TGTGCCAGCAGCCAAGAAGGGGGCTCGGCCCTCCACTTT. This sequence encodes CASSQEGGSALHF.

The chain carries TRBV5-5 and TRBJ1-1; 8 bases match TRBD1. V shed 2 bases, J shed 2 bases, and the junction held 5 bases outside the gene matches. In germline, CDR1 is SGHKS, CDR2 YYEKEE (reference sequence). CDR3 length: 15 amino acids. This CDR3 reads CASSFFGQGNTEAFF. The CDR3 bases are TGTGCCAGCAGCTTCTTTGGACAGGGAAACACTGAAGCTTTCTTT.

This clone occurred once. This chain joins TRBV5-1 and TRBJ2-3; 11 bases align to TRBD2. V shed 0 bases, J shed 2 bases, and the junction held 5 bases outside the gene matches. Looked up from germline, CDR1 is SGHRS and CDR2 is YFSETQ. This CDR3 is built from 17 residues. The CDR3 DNA reads as TGCGCCAGCAGCTTGGGCACTAGCGGGGGCCTCACAGATACGCAGTATTTT. Protein: CASSLGTSGGLTDTQYF.

The chain carries TRBV11-3 and TRBJ2-1; D gene uncertain. The CDR3 has 18 residues. The germline gives CDR1 SGHNT, CDR2 YENEEA. Trimming removed 5 bases from V and 0 bases from J, with 20 bases in between. This CDR3 is CASSPRQGLAVSYNEQFF. Here the CDR3 DNA reads TGTGCCAGCAGCCCCCGGCAAGGTTTAGCAGTCTCCTACAATGAGCAGTTCTTC.

The CDR3 here is CAISPQGYNQPQHF. The CDR3 nucleotides are TGTGCCATCAGCCCACAGGGTTACAATCAGCCCCAGCATTTT. The V call is TRBV10-3, the J call TRBJ1-5, with a tentative D call TRBD1 (6 bases). The CDR3 sequence is 14 residues long. The germline V gene has CDR1 ENHRY and CDR2 SYGVKD. V was trimmed by 6 bases and J by 3 bases, leaving 12 bases between them.

The chain links TRBV4-3 to TRBJ1-5; maybe TRBD1 (5 bases). CDR1 and CDR2 from the germline V gene are LGHNA and YSLEER. The V end lost 0 bases, the J end lost 3 bases, and 15 bases lay between the germline ends. This CDR3 region has 17 residues. This CDR3 is CASSQDRAAGPNQPQHF. The CDR3 DNA reads as TGCGCCAGCAGCCAAGATAGGGCCGCGGGGCCCAATCAGCCCCAGCATTTT.

The chain carries TRBV5-4 and TRBJ1-2, with 9 nucleotides matching TRBD1. This CDR3 is 15 amino acids long. Looked up from germline, CDR1 is SGHNT and CDR2 is YYREEE (reference sequence). V lost 0 bases and J lost 9; bases outside the gene matches: 9. The CDR3: CASSLETGGLRSYTF. In DNA, the CDR3 is TGTGCCAGCAGCTTGGAGACAGGGGGACTCAGGAGCTACACCTTC.

V usage is TRBV21-1 and J usage is TRBJ1-4; the table names TRBD1, a call not compared with the DNA. TRBV21-1 is an annotated pseudogene. The length of the CDR3 is 20 residues. CDR3 sequence (DNA): TGTGCCAGCAGCAAGACAGGGAAGGTAAGCGCCCGCTGTAGTAGGGAAAAACTGTTTTTT. Translation: CASSKTGKVSARCSREKLFF.

V usage is TRBV29-1 and J usage is TRBJ2-7; a possible D gene is TRBD2 (7 bases). Trimming stripped 0 bases from V and 2 bases from J, with 14 bases between. The germline V gene encodes CDR1 SQVTM and CDR2 ANQGSEA. The CDR3 has 15 amino acids. CDR3 DNA: TGCAGCGTTGAAGAGGGGGGGCGCGACACCTACGAGCAGTACTTC. Encoded protein: CSVEEGGRDTYEQYF.

This clone was detected a few times. The rearrangement joins TRBV27 to TRBJ2-2; D is unresolved. This CDR3 contains 12 residues. Per germline, CDR1 MNHEY and CDR2 SMNVEV (reference sequence). V was pared by 5 bases and J by 6 bases, with 7 bases between. CDR3 sequence reads: CASSSPPGELFF. CDR3 nucleotides: TGTGCCAGCAGTAGCCCGCCCGGGGAGCTGTTTTTT.

About this clone: This specimen includes other DNA sequences encoding the same CDR3. The chain couples TRBV5-1 to TRBJ2-7, with D hard to call. In germline, CDR1 is SGHRS, CDR2 YFSETQ. The germline V and J ends were trimmed by 4 bases and 0 bases, with 5 bases remaining between them. The CDR3 length is 12 residues. The CDR3 is CASSLSSYEQYF. The CDR3 nucleotides read TGCGCCAGCAGCCTGAGCTCCTACGAGCAGTACTTC.

V and J are TRBV9 and TRBJ1-2, with 7 nucleotides matching TRBD1. The CDR3 runs 15 residues. The germline gives CDR1 SGDLS, CDR2 YYNGEE. Trimming cost V 0 bases and J 6 bases; bases outside gene matches: 8. CDR3 sequence reads: CASSVAATGRNGYTF. CDR3 DNA: TGTGCCAGCAGCGTAGCTGCGACAGGGCGGAATGGCTACACCTTC. Looking up the rest from reference TRBV9 and TRBJ1-2 gives the full variable domain: DSGVTQTPKHLITATGQRVTLRCSPRSGDLSVYWYQQSLDQGLQFLIQYYNGEERAKGNILERFSAQQFPDLHSELNLSSLELGDSALYFCASSVAATGRNGYTFGSGTRLTVV.